The 23 T cell receptor beta chains given below trace back to one sample, sequenced in a study of blood T cell repertoires in COVID-19. The assay was immunoSEQ multiplex PCR, and TCRdb's table has in-frame clones only and misses some. The repertoire holds roughly 290,000 clones, with 80% to 85% as singletons. Sequences were obtained from peripheral blood. Receptor source: a person aged 65 to 79 with COVID-19, enrolled during active disease.

A few counts support this clone. The rearrangement joins TRBV6-5 to TRBJ2-5; D is perhaps TRBD2 (5 bases). V was shortened by 6 bases and J by 0 bases, with 14 bases between the two germline ends. This CDR3 comprises 15 residues. Per the germline V gene, CDR1 is MNHEY and CDR2 is SVGAGI. The chain's CDR3 is CASRRSLGNQETQYF. CDR3 DNA sequence: TGTGCCAGCAGGCGGTCTCTCGGGAACCAAGAGACCCAGTACTTC.

A single count supports this clone. The chain links TRBV9 to TRBJ2-1; perhaps TRBD1 as D (5 bases). V was clipped by 1 base and J by 6 bases, with 8 bases between them. Germline loops: CDR1 SGDLS, CDR2 YYNGEE. The CDR3 is 13 residues long. In nucleotides, the CDR3 is TGTGCCAGCAGCGTAAGGGGCCGCAATGAGCAGTTCTTC. Its translation: CASSVRGRNEQFF. The variable domain in full, with the rest retrieved from reference TRBV9 and TRBJ2-1, is DSGVTQTPKHLITATGQRVTLRCSPRSGDLSVYWYQQSLDQGLQFLIQYYNGEERAKGNILERFSAQQFPDLHSELNLSSLELGDSALYFCASSVRGRNEQFFGPGTRLTVL.

V is TRBV19 and J is TRBJ2-1, with 8 bases matching TRBD1. The junction had 7 bases not matched to a gene; V was cut back by 3 bases and J by 9 bases. Germline V gene lookup returns CDR1 LNHDA and CDR2 SQIVND (reference sequence). The CDR3 runs to 14 residues. The CDR3 protein is CASSIGQGLVEQFF. The CDR3 region has the DNA TGTGCCAGTAGTATTGGACAGGGTCTCGTTGAGCAGTTCTTC.

The chain joins TRBV24-1 to TRBJ2-3; 7 bases agree with TRBD2. Germline lookup yields CDR1 KGHDR and CDR2 SFDVKD. CDR3 length: 15 residues. Trimming removed 10 bases from V and 0 bases from J; junction bases left unmatched: 9. The CDR3 loop reads CATGRGPSSTDTQYF. CDR3 coding DNA: TGTGCCACTGGGAGGGGTCCTTCTAGCACAGATACGCAGTATTTT.

The chain employs TRBV5-6 and TRBJ1-5; 7 positions agree with TRBD1. This CDR3 has 13 amino acids. V trimming: 4 bases; J trimming: 6 bases; junction bases outside the gene matches: 4. CDR1 and CDR2 from the germline V gene are SGHDT and YYEEEE. CDR3 sequence reads: CASSLDRVQPQHF. The CDR3 DNA is TGTGCCAGCAGCCTTGACAGGGTTCAGCCCCAGCATTTT.

The V and J genes are TRBV7-2 and TRBJ2-3; 9 bases agree with TRBD2. J was trimmed by 0 bases and V by 3 bases; bases with no gene match: 7. This CDR3 comprises 17 residues. In germline, CDR1 is SGHTA, CDR2 FQGNSA. CDR3 in DNA: TGTGCCAGCAGCTTGTTCGCGGGAGGGAGTAGCACAGATACGCAGTATTTT. This codes for CASSLFAGGSSTDTQYF.

The chain links TRBV2 to TRBJ1-2; 7 bases fit TRBD1. Germline V gene sequence: CDR1 SNHLY, CDR2 FYNNEI. Trimming cost V 7 bases and J 5 bases; bases outside gene matches: 4. This CDR3 is 12 amino acids long. Here the CDR3 DNA reads TGTGCCAGCATTAGGACAGGTTATGGCTACACCTTC. Translation: CASIRTGYGYTF.

The chain has TRBV27 and TRBJ2-6, with a possible D match to TRBD1 (6 bases). This CDR3 is 18 amino acids long. The V gene's germline CDR1 is MNHEY and CDR2 SMNVEV (reference sequence). V was trimmed by 5 bases and J by 1 base, leaving 18 bases between them. The CDR3 sequence is CASSISSGAGSGANVLTF. The CDR3 bases are TGTGCCAGCAGTATCTCCTCAGGGGCAGGATCTGGGGCCAACGTCCTGACTTTC.

The chain links TRBV28 to TRBJ1-5; D gene ambiguous. V was pared by 4 bases and J by 7 bases, with 8 bases between. CDR3 length equals 12 residues. Looked up from germline, CDR1 is MDHEN and CDR2 is SYDVKM. The CDR3 sequence: CASSSLRQPQHF. The CDR3 bases are TGTGCCAGCAGTTCACTACGGCAGCCCCAGCATTTT.

V usage is TRBV6-5 and J usage is TRBJ2-7; D possibly corresponds to TRBD2 (5 bases). Per the germline V gene, CDR1 is MNHEY and CDR2 is SVGAGI. The CDR3 totals 16 residues. Deletions cut 0 bases from V and 0 bases from J, with 12 bases between. CDR3 sequence: CASSYSPRGSSYEQYF. Written as DNA, the CDR3 is TGTGCCAGCAGTTACTCTCCACGAGGGAGCTCCTACGAGCAGTACTTC.

The chain carries TRBV7-8 and TRBJ2-2; TRBD2 is a possible D gene (5 bases). CDR3 length: 15 amino acids. Trimming shortened V by 0 bases and J by 4 bases, and 9 bases separated the two germline ends. CDR1 is SGHVS and CDR2 is FQNEAQ in the germline V gene. The DNA of the CDR3 is TGTGCCAGCAGCTTAGCGCTGCGGGTCACCGGGGAGCTGTTTTTT. This gives the protein CASSLALRVTGELFF.

The count of this clone is one. The rearrangement joins TRBV6-1 to TRBJ1-5; D might be TRBD1 (5 bases). V lost 1 base and J lost 6, with 16 bases in between. The CDR3 extends over 16 amino acids. Per the germline V gene, CDR1 is MNHNS and CDR2 is SASEGT. The CDR3 DNA reads as TGTGCCAGCAGTGAAGGTGATTTCAGGGCACTTCAGCCCCAGCATTTT. This translates into CASSEGDFRALQPQHF.

The V and J genes are TRBV18 and TRBJ2-1, with D perhaps TRBD2 (7 bases). Trimming shortened V by 3 bases and J by 10 bases, and 19 bases separated the two germline ends. The CDR3 is made up of 15 amino acids. Germline CDR1 is KGHSH and CDR2 is LQKENI. The DNA of the CDR3 is TGTGCCAGCTCACCCCAGATGGGGGGGCAGGAGGAGCAGTTCTTC. It is translated as CASSPQMGGQEEQFF.

The V gene is TRBV7-2, the J gene TRBJ2-7; no clear D gene. Trimming took 1 base from V and 6 from J, leaving 7 bases between them. The CDR3 is 12 amino acids. CDR1 is SGHTA, CDR2 FQGNSA, per germline. The CDR3 coding sequence is TGTGCCAGCAGCTTAGATAGCCCCGAGCAGTACTTC. The encoded protein is CASSLDSPEQYF.

CDR3 in DNA: TGTGCCAGCAGCTTAGAGGCTGGGAGGCCCCTCCACTTT. As protein: CASSLEAGRPLHF. The chain joins TRBV7-2 to TRBJ1-6; D is ambiguous. V was shortened by 1 base and J by 13 bases, with 11 bases between the two germline ends. CDR1 and CDR2 from the germline V gene are SGHTA and FQGNSA. CDR3 length equals 13 residues. The full variable domain, in which reference TRBV7-2 and TRBJ1-6 provide the parts outside the CDR3, is GAGVSQSPSNKVTEKGKDVELRCDPISGHTALYWYRQSLGQGLEFLIYFQGNSAPDKSGLPSDRFSAERTGGSVSTLTIQRTQQEDSAVYLCASSLEAGRPLHFGNGTRLTVT.

This sequence joins TRBV19 and TRBJ1-4; D is uncertain. Trimming pared 7 bases from V and 0 bases from J, leaving 9 bases between. CDR3 length: 14 amino acids. From germline, CDR1 is LNHDA and CDR2 SQIVND (reference sequence). The DNA for the CDR3 is TGTGCCAGTAACCCCGCGGCAACTAATGAAAAACTGTTTTTT. Encoded protein: CASNPAATNEKLFF.

As to this clone: A much larger clone sits a single nucleotide away, making a read error possible. The V and J genes are TRBV13 and TRBJ2-7, with 10 bases identical to TRBD1. The CDR3 is made up of 15 amino acids. With 0 bases clipped from V and 3 bases from J, the junction kept 2 bases outside the gene matches. CDR1 is PRHDT and CDR2 is FYEKMQ in the germline V gene (reference sequence). This CDR3 is CASSLGTGGIYEQYF. As DNA, the CDR3 is TGTGCCAGCAGCTTAGGGACAGGGGGCATCTACGAGCAGTACTTC.

This sequence joins TRBV20-1 and TRBJ1-1; no clear D. The CDR3 length is 11 residues. The germline CDR1 and CDR2 sequences are DFQATT and SNEGSKA (reference sequence). CDR3 nucleotide sequence: TGCATAGTGCAGGCCTACACTGAAGCTTTCTTT. Encoded protein: CIVQAYTEAFF.

Concerning this clone: The CDR3 ends on some other residue instead of the conserved phenylalanine or tryptophan, so this is likely a read error. It is unclear where the CDR3 begins or ends on the DNA, so no DNA is shown, and the CDR3 is as TCRdb lists it. The rearrangement uses TRBV7-3 and TRBJ2-6; whether TRBD1, the table's D call, matches the DNA was not checked. Inclusive of both ends, the CDR3 amounts to 13 amino acids. The germline gives CDR1 SGHTA, CDR2 FQGTGA. This CDR3 reads CASSSVSPGQKLL.

This clone was counted a single time. The chain uses TRBV2 and TRBJ2-1, with 16 nucleotides matching TRBD2. The J segment lost 15 bases and the V segment lost 3 bases, leaving 11 bases of the junction unmatched. Looked up from germline, CDR1 is SNHLY and CDR2 is FYNNEI. CDR3 size: 16 residues. CDR3 protein: CASSELGLAGGHASFF. CDR3 bases: TGTGCCAGCAGTGAGTTGGGACTAGCGGGGGGGCATGCGTCGTTCTTC. Looking up the rest from reference TRBV2 and TRBJ2-1 gives the full variable domain: EPEVTQTPSHQVTQMGQEVILRCVPISNHLYFYWYRQILGQKVEFLVSFYNNEISEKSEIFDDQFSVERPDGSNFTLKIRSTKLEDSAMYFCASSELGLAGGHASFFGPGTRLTVL.

The rearrangement links TRBV27 to TRBJ2-7; D might be TRBD1 (6 bases). The CDR3 covers 16 residues. Trimming left V 8 bases short and J 2 bases short, with 22 bases between. CDR1 and CDR2 from the germline V gene are MNHEY and SMNVEV (reference sequence). This CDR3 reads CASSPETGTLAYEQYF. The CDR3 nucleotides read TGTGCCAGCTCGCCCGAGACCGGGACACTAGCCTACGAGCAGTACTTC.

The chain uses TRBV5-1 and TRBJ2-1; unclear D gene. The length of the CDR3 is 13 residues. Germline V CDR1 and CDR2: SGHRS, YFSETQ. The V end lost 0 bases, the J end lost 9 bases, and 10 bases lay between the germline ends. The CDR3 DNA sequence: TGCGCCAGCAGCTTGGGACAATTTAGTGAGCAGTTCTTC. Translated: CASSLGQFSEQFF.

This sequence joins TRBV27 and TRBJ2-7; TRBD1 matches 7 bases. Germline values: CDR1 MNHEY, CDR2 SMNVEV (reference sequence). The length of the CDR3 is 13 residues. With V trimmed by 5 bases and J by 3 bases, 4 bases remained unmatched. The CDR3 is CASSHGQDYEQYF. As DNA, the CDR3 is TGTGCCAGCAGTCACGGACAGGACTACGAGCAGTACTTC.